These 23 T cell receptor beta chains originate from one sample sequenced in a study of neurological immune-mediated disorders (dated by TCRdb to between 2017 and 2020). The library was made by 5' RACE. Reads for this sample came from an Illumina HiSeq 2500. TCRdb passed the public sequencing reads through fastp at Q25 and MiXCR, retaining productive beta sequences. Records with the same CDR3 protein are collapsed into one entry carrying the most frequent genes and DNA. This sample is represented by 55,000 to 75,000 distinct CDR3 sequences; about 2.5% of them were singletons. Jointly, the top ten make up around 3% of the sample. The sample was PBMCs. The source of these receptors is a man aged 45-60 years with multiple sclerosis.

The sample holds many counts of this clonotype. The gene calls are TRBV30 and TRBJ1-1; D call uncertain. Looked up from germline, CDR1 is GTSNPN and CDR2 is SVGIG (reference sequence). The CDR3 spans 13 residues. Trimming shortened V by 0 bases and J by 3 bases, and 8 bases separated the two germline ends. CDR3 in amino acids: CAWSVSGHTEAFF. The CDR3, as DNA: TGTGCCTGGAGTGTTAGTGGGCACACTGAAGCTTTCTTT.

This clonotype came up many times. The V gene is TRBV12-3 or TRBV12-4, the J gene TRBJ1-1; 8 nucleotides match TRBD1. Losses at the gene ends were 6 bases for V and 7 bases for J; bases not matched to a gene: 10. This CDR3 is 14 amino acids long. The CDR3 DNA sequence: TGTGCCAGCAGCCGATCAGGGGGCGGGCATGAAGCTTTCTTT. It codes for CASSRSGGGHEAFF.

Points on this clonotype: A read error may explain this, as a much larger clone is one base away. The chain is built from TRBV12-3 or TRBV12-4 and TRBJ1-6, with D tentatively TRBD1 (5 bases). This CDR3 region has 14 residues. The CDR3 region has the DNA TGTGCCAGCAACTCTCAGGGTTATAGCTCACCCCTCAACTTT. Translated: CASNSQGYSSPLNF.

This clonotype was counted at least ten times. The V call is TRBV20-1, the J call TRBJ2-5; 8 bases are shared with TRBD2. J was trimmed by 4 bases and V by 4 bases; bases with no gene match: 8. The CDR3 is made up of 14 amino acids. The germline CDR1 and CDR2 sequences are DFQATT and SNEGSKA (reference sequence). The CDR3 region is CSATPGGPGETQYF. CDR3 bases: TGCAGTGCTACCCCGGGGGGGCCAGGAGAGACCCAGTACTTC.

This clonotype came up many times. This chain links TRBV20-1 with TRBJ1-2; D is unclear. In germline, CDR1 is DFQATT, CDR2 SNEGSKA (reference sequence). V was shortened by 2 bases and J by 8 bases, with 12 bases between the two germline ends. This CDR3 is 12 amino acids long. The CDR3 sequence is CSARRQAEGYTF. In DNA form, the CDR3 reads TGCAGTGCTAGACGCCAGGCGGAGGGCTACACCTTC.

This clonotype appeared many times. This chain connects TRBV5-1 to TRBJ2-3, with 8 bases identical to TRBD1. The CDR3 length is 15 residues. V lost 1 base, J lost 5 bases, and 6 bases stayed unmatched. From germline, CDR1 is SGHRS and CDR2 YFSETQ. The CDR3 is CASSLTGGSGDTQYF. The CDR3 nucleotides read TGCGCCAGCAGCTTGACAGGGGGTAGTGGAGATACGCAGTATTTT.

This clonotype was seen many times. The rearrangement links TRBV7-3 to TRBJ2-1, with TRBD1 identical over 9 bases. CDR1 SGHTA and CDR2 FQGTGA come from the germline V gene. The V gene end was trimmed by 3 bases and the J gene end by 2 bases; junction bases not matched to a gene: 8. This CDR3 contains 17 residues. CDR3 in DNA: TGTGCCAGCAGCTTGCGCCCGGGACAGGGAGCCTACAATGAGCAGTTCTTC. The encoded protein is CASSLRPGQGAYNEQFF.

At least ten counts were recorded for this clonotype. The rearrangement links TRBV7-2 to TRBJ1-1, with D tentatively TRBD1 (5 bases). V was clipped by 2 bases and J by 3 bases, with 13 bases between them. Germline CDR1 is SGHTA and CDR2 is FQGNSA. The CDR3 length is 15 residues. The CDR3 reads CASSLSQGRHTEAFF. The CDR3 coding sequence is TGTGCCAGCAGCTTATCGCAGGGAAGGCACACTGAAGCTTTCTTT.

This clonotype was counted ten times or more. This chain links TRBV12-3 or TRBV12-4 with TRBJ2-2, with TRBD1 matching 8 bases. This CDR3 region has 15 residues. Trimming cost V 3 bases and J 6 bases; bases outside gene matches: 6. The CDR3 nucleotides are TGTGCCAGCAGTTTTCGTCAGGGGGCGTCCGGGGAGCTGTTTTTT. It yields the protein CASSFRQGASGELFF.

This clonotype was seen at least ten times. The chain links TRBV20-1 to TRBJ2-1; no clear D. The V gene lost 5 bases and the J gene lost 5 bases, with 4 bases spanning the gap. The CDR3 has 10 amino acids. Looked up from germline, CDR1 is DFQATT and CDR2 is SNEGSKA (reference sequence). The CDR3 bases are TGCAGTGCTGGTAACAATGAGCAGTTCTTC. It translates to CSAGNNEQFF.

This clonotype has a count of ten or more. This sequence joins TRBV5-1 and TRBJ2-7; 7 bases align to TRBD1. With 5 bases clipped from V and 7 bases from J, the junction kept 12 bases outside the gene matches. Germline loops: CDR1 SGHRS, CDR2 YFSETQ. The CDR3 sequence is 14 residues long. This CDR3 is CASSLGDRANEQYF. In DNA, the CDR3 is TGCGCCAGCAGTCTAGGTGACAGGGCTAATGAGCAGTACTTC.

This clonotype has ten or more counts. The rearrangement links TRBV7-2 to TRBJ2-3; no firm D call. From germline, CDR1 is SGHTA and CDR2 FQGNSA. CDR3 length equals 13 residues. Trimming stripped 0 bases from V and 8 bases from J, with 9 bases between. CDR3 amino acids: CASSLAAIPTQYF. The CDR3 DNA sequence: TGTGCCAGCAGCTTAGCGGCGATTCCTACGCAGTATTTT.

The table lists this clonotype with many counts. V gene TRBV4-3 combines with J gene TRBJ2-6; D uncertain. Germline lookup yields CDR1 LGHNA and CDR2 YSLEER. Trimming shortened V by 0 bases and J by 0 bases, and 6 bases separated the two germline ends. CDR3 length: 16 residues. The CDR3 DNA sequence: TGCGCCAGCAGCCAAGATAGTAGCTCTGGGGCCAACGTCCTGACTTTC. Amino acids: CASSQDSSSGANVLTF.

This clonotype was detected ten times or more. The chain combines TRBV9 with TRBJ1-2; TRBD1 matches at 7 bases. The CDR3 is 14 amino acids. Trimming removed 3 bases from V and 9 bases from J; junction bases left unmatched: 11. The germline V gene has CDR1 SGDLS and CDR2 YYNGEE. CDR3 sequence reads: CASSESGQVSSYTF. The CDR3 bases are TGTGCCAGCAGCGAAAGCGGACAGGTTTCTAGCTACACCTTC.

This clonotype was observed at least ten times. This sequence joins TRBV27 and TRBJ1-5; unclear D gene. From germline, CDR1 is MNHEY and CDR2 SMNVEV (reference sequence). The CDR3 is made up of 13 amino acids. Trimming pared 5 bases from V and 4 bases from J, leaving 9 bases between. CDR3 amino acids: CASSKVVNQPQHF. The CDR3 nucleotides are TGTGCCAGCAGTAAGGTGGTGAATCAGCCCCAGCATTTT.

This clonotype was counted many times. This chain links TRBV28 with TRBJ2-5; the D gene could be TRBD1 or TRBD2 (5 bases each). CDR3 length: 14 residues. Deletions cut 2 bases from V and 5 bases from J, with 12 bases between. The germline V gene has CDR1 MDHEN and CDR2 SYDVKM. CDR3 DNA: TGTGCCAGCAGTTTAGGTCTCAGGGAGGAGACCCAGTACTTC. Encoded protein: CASSLGLREETQYF. Full variable domain (outside the CDR3, taken from reference TRBV28 and TRBJ2-5): DVKVTQSSRYLVKRTGEKVFLECVQDMDHENMFWYRQDPGLGLRLIYFSYDVKMKEKGDIPEGYSVSREKKERFSLILESASTNQTSMYLCASSLGLREETQYFGPGTRLLVL.

This sequence joins TRBV20-1 and TRBJ2-1; D is perhaps TRBD1 (7 bases). V was pared by 4 bases and J by 7 bases, with 14 bases between. Germline V gene data show CDR1 as DFQATT and CDR2 as SNEGSKA (reference sequence). This CDR3 is built from 13 residues. CDR3 amino acids: CSAIPPGGNEQFF. CDR3 sequence (DNA): TGCAGTGCTATACCCCCAGGGGGGAATGAGCAGTTCTTC.

In its sample, this clonotype was seen many times. The chain links TRBV7-3 to TRBJ1-2; 10 bases are shared with TRBD1. V lost 5 bases, J lost 6 bases, and 9 bases stayed unmatched. CDR3 length: 15 residues. Per germline, CDR1 SGHTA and CDR2 FQGTGA. CDR3 residues: CASSPQPGTGDGYTF. The CDR3 nucleotides are TGTGCCAGCAGCCCTCAGCCCGGGACAGGGGATGGCTACACCTTC. Full variable domain (rest looked up from reference TRBV7-3 and TRBJ1-2): GAGVSQTPSNKVTEKGKYVELRCDPISGHTALYWYRQSLGQGPEFLIYFQGTGAADDSGLPNDRFFAVRPEGSVSTLKIQRTERGDSAVYLCASSPQPGTGDGYTFGSGTRLTVV.

This clonotype was recorded at least ten times. CDR3 sequence (DNA): TGCGCCAGCAGCCTAGAAAGAACCCCCTACGAGCAGTACTTC. This codes for CASSLERTPYEQYF. The chain combines TRBV5-1 with TRBJ2-7; no reliable D call. Germline V CDR1 and CDR2: SGHRS, YFSETQ. CDR3 length: 14 amino acids. Trimming left V 4 bases short and J 2 bases short, with 13 bases between.

This clonotype was recorded at least ten times. The chain combines TRBV20-1 with TRBJ1-4; D call uncertain. Trimming pared 5 bases from V and 5 bases from J, leaving 24 bases between. This CDR3 is built from 17 residues. In germline, CDR1 is DFQATT, CDR2 SNEGSKA (reference sequence). CDR3 coding DNA: TGCAGTGCTCATGGAGTAACAGCTTCAAAAGTAAATGAAAAACTGTTTTTT. Translating gives CSAHGVTASKVNEKLFF.

This clonotype was seen many times. The chain combines TRBV20-1 with TRBJ2-1, with TRBD2 identical over 8 bases. The CDR3 covers 14 residues. CDR1 and CDR2 from the germline V gene are DFQATT and SNEGSKA (reference sequence). Trimming cost V 0 bases and J 8 bases; bases outside gene matches: 6. The chain's CDR3 is CSAREGTSLHEQFF. CDR3 DNA: TGCAGTGCTAGAGAAGGGACTAGTCTCCATGAGCAGTTCTTC.

There are many counts of this clonotype. V usage is TRBV20-1 and J usage is TRBJ2-1, with 13 bases lining up with TRBD2. Germline V gene sequence: CDR1 DFQATT, CDR2 SNEGSKA (reference sequence). The CDR3 totals 16 residues. V was clipped by 0 bases and J by 5 bases; unmatched bases: 4. CDR3 nucleotide sequence: TGCAGTGCTAGAGATCTAGGACTAGCGGGGGACAATGAGCAGTTCTTC. Translation: CSARDLGLAGDNEQFF.

Many counts were recorded for this clonotype. The rearrangement joins TRBV7-3 to TRBJ2-3; 7 bases are shared with TRBD2. V trimming: 5 bases; J trimming: 3 bases; junction bases outside the gene matches: 5. The CDR3 runs to 14 residues. Germline V gene data show CDR1 as SGHTA and CDR2 as FQGTGA. The CDR3 DNA reads TGTGCCAGCAGCGGGCCGGGGGGTACAGATACGCAGTATTTT. Its translation: CASSGPGGTDTQYF. The whole variable domain, remainder taken from reference TRBV7-3 and TRBJ2-3, is GAGVSQTPSNKVTEKGKYVELRCDPISGHTALYWYRQSLGQGPEFLIYFQGTGAADDSGLPNDRFFAVRPEGSVSTLKIQRTERGDSAVYLCASSGPGGTDTQYFGPGTRLTVL.